These 32 T cell receptor beta chains share one sample of origin, sequenced in a study of blood T cells in healthy people across ages. Alongside a J-beta primer mix, a sample-barcoded 5' primer served in a second PCR lasting about 7 to 12 cycles. Each CDR3 protein gets one entry after TCRdb re-called the 5' RACE reads with MiXCR. The sample lists about 1.6 million distinct CDR3 sequences; roughly 32% were seen once. The sequenced material came from blood. These receptors were collected from a woman younger than 45 in good health.

This clonotype was detected only a few times. The rearrangement uses TRBV4-1 and TRBJ2-1; 12 nucleotides agree with TRBD2. The germline V gene encodes CDR1 MGHRA and CDR2 YSYEKL. The CDR3 extends over 19 amino acids. The V and J ends lost 0 bases and 5 bases, in that order; junction bases with no gene match: 11. CDR3 sequence: CASSQDPTSGSLDHNEQFF. The CDR3 DNA reads TGCGCCAGCAGCCAAGATCCGACTAGCGGGAGCTTAGACCACAATGAGCAGTTCTTC.

This rearrangement joins TRBV5-3 to TRBJ2-3; the match to TRBD2 covers 14 bases. TRBV5-3 is an ORF; its function is uncertain. V gave up 4 bases and J gave up 3 bases; unmatched junction bases: 13. CDR3 size: 19 residues. The DNA for the CDR3 is TGTGCCAGAAGCCCCCGGGGACTAGCGGGAGAGAGCTCGACAGATACGCAGTATTTT. Translating it yields CARSPRGLAGESSTDTQYF.

This clonotype occurred a few times. The V gene is TRBV28, the J gene TRBJ2-5, with D perhaps given as TRBD1 or TRBD2 (7 bases each). The DNA end lines up better with TRBJ2-7; the J call may be wrong. The CDR3 has 13 residues. Germline CDR1 is MDHEN and CDR2 is SYDVKM. CDR3 bases: TGTGCCAGCAGGGGAGGGACAGCTCACGAGCAGTACTTC. Encoded protein: CASRGGTAHEQYF.

The rearrangement links TRBV27 to TRBJ2-7, with D maybe TRBD1 (5 bases). Germline V gives CDR1 MNHEY, CDR2 SMNVEV (reference sequence). The CDR3 covers 14 residues. The ends were cut back, 5 bases at V and 3 bases at J, with 14 bases in the middle. In DNA form, the CDR3 reads TGTGCCAGCAGTCTCGACCGAAGGGGCTACGAGCAGTACTTC. Its translation: CASSLDRRGYEQYF.

A word on this clonotype: A much larger clone differs from this one at a single base, so this may be a read error. The chain uses TRBV7-2 and TRBJ2-7; 8 bases align to TRBD2. V was pared by 5 bases and J by 7 bases, with 19 bases of the junction left unmatched. The CDR3 length is 17 residues. CDR1 is SGHTA and CDR2 is FQGNSA in the germline V gene. CDR3 nucleotide sequence: TGTGCCAGCAGCCTCACTTGGAGCGGGAGCTTTAGGGATGAGCAGTACTTC. Amino acids: CASSLTWSGSFRDEQYF.

This clonotype was counted ten times or more. The chain carries TRBV4-1 and TRBJ2-7, with 9 bases that match TRBD2. CDR1 and CDR2 from the germline V gene are MGHRA and YSYEKL. After removal of 4 bases from V and 1 base from J, the junction contained 8 bases not matched to a gene. CDR3 size: 16 residues. The CDR3 is CASSLDGSGGSYEQYF. DNA for the CDR3: TGCGCCAGCAGCCTTGATGGTAGCGGGGGTTCCTACGAGCAGTACTTC.

This clonotype was seen a handful of times. The gene calls are TRBV7-6 and TRBJ1-6; 8 positions match TRBD1. There are 15 residues in the CDR3. Germline loops: CDR1 SGHVS, CDR2 FNYEAQ. Trimming took 4 bases from V and 6 from J; bases not matched to a gene: 5. The CDR3 loop reads CASSSNGQGNSPLHF. CDR3 coding DNA: TGTGCCAGCAGCTCCAACGGACAGGGTAATTCACCCCTCCACTTT. Full variable domain (outside the CDR3, taken from reference TRBV7-6 and TRBJ1-6): GAGVSQSPRYKVTKRGQDVALRCDPISGHVSLYWYRQALGQGPEFLTYFNYEAQQDKSGLPNDRFSAERPEGSISTLTIQRTEQRDSAMYRCASSSNGQGNSPLHFGNGTRLTVT.

This clonotype was counted a few times. V usage is TRBV9 and J usage is TRBJ2-6; D call uncertain. The ends were cut back, 4 bases at V and 0 bases at J, with 8 bases in the middle. Germline values: CDR1 SGDLS, CDR2 YYNGEE. The CDR3 extends over 15 amino acids. Here the CDR3 reads CASSSGRSGANVLTF. The DNA for the CDR3 is TGTGCCAGCAGCTCCGGACGCTCTGGGGCCAACGTCCTGACTTTC.

This clonotype was counted only a few times. The chain uses TRBV6-5 and TRBJ2-1; TRBD2 matches 10 bases. Per the germline V gene, CDR1 is MNHEY and CDR2 is SVGAGI. The CDR3 is 16 amino acids. The J segment lost 4 bases and the V segment lost 8 bases, leaving 11 bases of the junction unmatched. The CDR3: CASGRASGGDYNEQFF. The CDR3 DNA reads as TGTGCCAGCGGCCGGGCTAGCGGGGGTGATTACAATGAGCAGTTCTTC.

This clonotype was recorded a few times. J is TRBJ2-1 and V is TRBV27; 8 positions match TRBD1. CDR1 MNHEY and CDR2 SMNVEV come from the germline V gene (reference sequence). V shed 7 bases, J shed 0 bases, and the junction held 8 bases outside the gene matches. This CDR3 has 16 residues. The CDR3: CASTGAGTGSYNEQFF. The CDR3 nucleotides read TGTGCCAGCACGGGGGCCGGGACAGGCTCCTACAATGAGCAGTTCTTC.

There are a few counts of this clonotype. The gene calls are TRBV5-4 and TRBJ2-3, with D hard to call. CDR1 and CDR2 from the germline V gene are SGHNT and YYREEE (reference sequence). CDR3 length: 12 amino acids. The V gene lost 4 bases and the J gene lost 5 bases, with 8 bases spanning the gap. This CDR3 is CASSGMGDTQYF. The DNA for the CDR3 is TGTGCCAGCAGCGGGATGGGAGATACGCAGTATTTT.

This clonotype was recorded a few times. The chain couples TRBV4-2 to TRBJ1-4; possible D gene TRBD1, 5 bases. V lost 0 bases and J lost 8, with 16 bases in between. The CDR3 loop spans 16 amino acids. Germline V CDR1 and CDR2: LGHNA, YNFKEQ. The CDR3 protein is CASSQEGGGVKEKLFF. CDR3 in DNA: TGTGCCAGCAGCCAAGAGGGTGGGGGTGTCAAGGAAAAACTGTTTTTT.

The chain carries TRBV7-8 and TRBJ1-1; 7 bases line up with TRBD1. Germline V gene sequence: CDR1 SGHVS, CDR2 FQNEAQ. This CDR3 region has 17 residues. Trimming removed 5 bases from V and 1 base from J; junction bases left unmatched: 13. The CDR3 loop reads CASSKTGLSLKNTEAFF. CDR3 DNA sequence: TGTGCCAGCAGCAAGACAGGGTTGTCTTTGAAGAACACTGAAGCTTTCTTT.

The V call is TRBV28, the J call TRBJ1-1; no firm D call. V lost 4 bases, J lost 0 bases, and 15 bases lay in between. The CDR3 is 16 residues long. Germline lookup yields CDR1 MDHEN and CDR2 SYDVKM. The CDR3 here is CASSSPSDGVNTEAFF. The CDR3 bases are TGTGCCAGCAGTTCGCCGTCGGACGGCGTGAACACTGAAGCTTTCTTT. The variable domain in full, with the rest retrieved from reference TRBV28 and TRBJ1-1, is DVKVTQSSRYLVKRTGEKVFLECVQDMDHENMFWYRQDPGLGLRLIYFSYDVKMKEKGDIPEGYSVSREKKERFSLILESASTNQTSMYLCASSSPSDGVNTEAFFGQGTRLTVV.

In this sample, this clonotype turned up a few times. This sequence joins TRBV2 and TRBJ1-5; 7 bases line up with TRBD1. CDR3 length: 13 amino acids. Per the germline V gene, CDR1 is SNHLY and CDR2 is FYNNEI. The junction had 6 bases not matched to a gene; V was cut back by 5 bases and J by 8 bases. The CDR3 spells CASSTGQRKPQHF. CDR3 bases: TGTGCCAGCAGTACGGGACAGCGGAAGCCCCAGCATTTT.

The chain employs TRBV12-3 or TRBV12-4 and TRBJ2-2; 12 nucleotides match TRBD2. The ends lost 6 bases at V and 4 bases at J; junction bases unmatched: 9. The CDR3 is 17 residues long. The CDR3 is CASSLLAGGWGTGELFF. DNA for the CDR3: TGTGCCAGCAGCCTACTAGCGGGAGGCTGGGGCACCGGGGAGCTGTTTTTT.

CDR3 in DNA: TGTGCCAGCAGTGAAATGACGGGCTCCTACAATGAGCAGTTCTTC. Encoded protein: CASSEMTGSYNEQFF. The chain joins TRBV6-1 to TRBJ2-1; D is uncertain. CDR1 MNHNS and CDR2 SASEGT come from the germline V gene. The CDR3 totals 15 residues. V was pared by 2 bases and J by 0 bases, with 8 bases between.

This chain connects TRBV27 to TRBJ2-5, with D perhaps matching TRBD2 (5 bases). Germline CDR1 and CDR2: MNHEY and SMNVEV (reference sequence). The CDR3 is made up of 13 amino acids. The CDR3 coding sequence is TGTGTCACTCGGCGGCTAGCCCCACCGGAGCAGTACTTC. Protein: CVTRRLAPPEQYF.

The chain has TRBV30 and TRBJ1-1, with 8 bases identical to TRBD1. This CDR3 has 14 residues. Per germline, CDR1 GTSNPN and CDR2 SVGIG (reference sequence). J was trimmed by 8 bases and V by 5 bases; bases with no gene match: 13. The CDR3 loop reads CAWDLLGQGSEAFF. In DNA form, the CDR3 reads TGTGCCTGGGATTTACTCGGACAGGGATCCGAAGCTTTCTTT. Variable domain in full (rest from reference TRBV30 and TRBJ1-1): SQTIHQWPATLVQPVGSPLSLECTVEGTSNPNLYWYRQAAGRGLQLLFYSVGIGQISSEVPQNLSASRPQDRQFILSSKKLLLSDSGFYLCAWDLLGQGSEAFFGQGTRLTVV.

This clonotype was picked up a small number of times. The V call is TRBV5-1, the J call TRBJ2-7; D perhaps matches TRBD1 (6 bases). CDR1 and CDR2 (germline): SGHRS, YFSETQ. Trimming stripped 4 bases from V and 1 base from J, with 9 bases between. The CDR3 consists of 13 residues. CDR3 DNA: TGCGCCAGCAGCATCGGACAGTCCTACGAGCAGTACTTC. Residues: CASSIGQSYEQYF.

This clonotype has only a few counts. The chain has TRBV29-1 and TRBJ1-1; maybe TRBD1 (6 bases). V gave up 1 base and J gave up 4 bases, with 22 bases separating them. In germline, CDR1 is SQVTM, CDR2 ANQGSEA. This CDR3 has 17 residues. DNA for the CDR3: TGCAGCGTTGAAGCTCCCCTTGGGGGGGCCCCGAGCACTGAAGCTTTCTTT. This gives the protein CSVEAPLGGAPSTEAFF.

The V gene is TRBV7-9, the J gene TRBJ2-5, with D hard to call. V lost 6 bases, J lost 5 bases, and 13 bases lay in between. This CDR3 has 13 residues. The germline CDR1 and CDR2 sequences are SEHNR and FQNEAQ (reference sequence). CDR3 sequence (DNA): TGTGCCAGCAGAGCCGGGCAAACGGAGACCCAGTACTTC. Translating it yields CASRAGQTETQYF.

This clonotype was counted at least ten times. V and J are TRBV4-2 and TRBJ1-2; 11 bases line up with TRBD1. In germline, CDR1 is LGHNA, CDR2 YNFKEQ. CDR3 length: 16 amino acids. V lost 5 bases to trimming and J lost 5 bases; unmatched junction nucleotides: 10. The CDR3 loop reads CASSSPGQGEPYGYTF. The CDR3 DNA follows: TGTGCCAGCAGCTCACCGGGACAGGGGGAACCTTATGGCTACACCTTC.

A single count supports this clonotype. A much bigger clone sits one base away, suggesting this may be a read error. The rearrangement joins TRBV28 to TRBJ1-6; possible D gene TRBD1, 5 bases. Germline-derived CDR1 and CDR2 are MDHEN and SYDVKM. The CDR3 totals 16 residues. In DNA, the CDR3 is TGTGTCAGCAGTTCCCCAATGGGGGGGTCGAGATCACCCCTCCACTTT. Amino acids: CVSSSPMGGSRSPLHF.

This clonotype has only a few counts. The chain combines TRBV4-2 with TRBJ2-1; 9 nucleotides line up with TRBD2. CDR1 is LGHNA and CDR2 is YNFKEQ in the germline V gene. The CDR3 loop spans 15 amino acids. V lost 6 bases and J lost 8; bases outside the gene matches: 11. The CDR3 DNA follows: TGTGCCAGCAGGATGAGGGCTAGCGGGGATGATGAGCAGTTCTTC. As protein: CASRMRASGDDEQFF.

The table lists this clonotype with a few counts. The chain uses TRBV20-1 and TRBJ2-1; D ambiguous. Germline values: CDR1 DFQATT, CDR2 SNEGSKA (reference sequence). The CDR3 has 12 amino acids. V was shortened by 0 bases and J by 7 bases, with 7 bases between the two germline ends. CDR3 residues: CSARDDWNEQFF. As DNA, the CDR3 is TGCAGTGCTAGAGATGATTGGAATGAGCAGTTCTTC.

A word on this clonotype: At one of its ends the junction is not consistent with the germline gene, which may arise from a read error. The chain combines TRBV6-5 with TRBJ2-5; D unresolved. Germline values: CDR1 MNHEY, CDR2 SVGAGI. CDR3 length equals 14 residues. The CDR3: CTSSYSAGPETQYF. In nucleotides, the CDR3 is TGTACCAGCAGTTACTCGGCAGGCCCAGAGACCCAGTACTTC.

On this clonotype itself: A read error may explain this, as a much larger clone is one base away. V usage is TRBV20-1 and J usage is TRBJ2-4; D possibly corresponds to TRBD2 (5 bases). Looked up from germline, CDR1 is DFQATT and CDR2 is SNEGSKA (reference sequence). The CDR3 runs to 13 residues. This CDR3 is CSAKVLAENIQYF. As DNA, the CDR3 is TGCAGTGCCAAAGTCCTAGCCGAAAACATTCAGTACTTC.

The rearrangement uses TRBV5-1 and TRBJ1-1; 8 bases are shared with TRBD1. The CDR3 is 14 amino acids. Unmatched junction bases numbered 5, after V lost 3 bases and J lost 4 bases. Germline V gene lookup returns CDR1 SGHRS and CDR2 YFSETQ. The CDR3 loop reads CASSYDGQGTEAFF. The DNA of the CDR3 is TGCGCCAGCAGCTACGACGGACAGGGCACTGAAGCTTTCTTT.

A note on this clonotype: Likely a read error: the CDR3 ends without its conserved phenylalanine or tryptophan. V is TRBV20-1 and J is TRBJ2-3, with 9 bases lining up with TRBD2. Per germline, CDR1 DFQATT and CDR2 SNEGSKA (reference sequence). J was trimmed by 4 bases and V by 7 bases; bases with no gene match: 6. CDR3 length equals 13 residues. CDR3 nucleotide sequence: TGCAGTGTTAGCGGGGGAGGGTCAGATACGCAGTATTGT. As protein: CSVSGGGSDTQYC.

The V gene is TRBV19, the J gene TRBJ2-3; D is possibly TRBD2 (5 bases). There are 13 residues in the CDR3. Germline V gene lookup returns CDR1 LNHDA and CDR2 SQIVND (reference sequence). Trimming pared 7 bases from V and 7 bases from J, leaving 15 bases between. The CDR3 region is CASIQAGGNTQYF. The DNA of the CDR3 is TGTGCCAGTATTCAGGCGGGTGGAAATACGCAGTATTTT.

This clonotype was found a few times. This chain uses TRBV28 with TRBJ2-1; D uncertain. Germline lookup yields CDR1 MDHEN and CDR2 SYDVKM. The CDR3 is made up of 11 amino acids. V was clipped by 6 bases and J by 7 bases, with 7 bases between them. CDR3 amino acids: CASRDSNEQFF. CDR3 sequence (DNA): TGTGCCAGCAGGGATTCGAATGAGCAGTTCTTC. Supplemented by reference TRBV28 and TRBJ2-1, the full variable domain reads DVKVTQSSRYLVKRTGEKVFLECVQDMDHENMFWYRQDPGLGLRLIYFSYDVKMKEKGDIPEGYSVSREKKERFSLILESASTNQTSMYLCASRDSNEQFFGPGTRLTVL.